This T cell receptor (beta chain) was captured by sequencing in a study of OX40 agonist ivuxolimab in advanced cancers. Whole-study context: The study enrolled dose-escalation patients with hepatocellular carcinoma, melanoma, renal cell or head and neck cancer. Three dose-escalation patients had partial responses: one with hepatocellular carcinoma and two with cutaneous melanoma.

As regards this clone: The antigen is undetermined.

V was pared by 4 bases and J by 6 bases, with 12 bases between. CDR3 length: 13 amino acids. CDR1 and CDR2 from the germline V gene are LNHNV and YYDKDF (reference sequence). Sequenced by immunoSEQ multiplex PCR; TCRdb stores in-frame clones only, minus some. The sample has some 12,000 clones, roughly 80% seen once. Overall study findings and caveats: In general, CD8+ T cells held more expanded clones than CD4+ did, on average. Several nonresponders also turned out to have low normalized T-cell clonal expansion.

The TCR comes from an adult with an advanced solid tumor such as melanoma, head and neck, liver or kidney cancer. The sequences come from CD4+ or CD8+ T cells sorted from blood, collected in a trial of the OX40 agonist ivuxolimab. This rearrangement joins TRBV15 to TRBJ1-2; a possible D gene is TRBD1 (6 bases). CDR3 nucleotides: TGTGCCACCAGCAACGGGGGGCTCCATGGCTACACCTTC. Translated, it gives CATSNGGLHGYTF.